The text below deals with one TCR beta chain. What it binds is unknown. A much more abundant neighbour one base away suggests this may be a read error. This CDR3 has 17 amino acids. Looked up from germline, CDR1 is SNHLY and CDR2 is FYNNEI. This entry belongs to a study of regulatory T cells in long-lasting Graves disease. The study's findings and limits: Newly diagnosed Graves' patients exceeded persistent ones in TCR diversity. Between persistent patients, roughly 2,600 public clonotypes were shared, exceeding the roughly 1,000 shared between new patients.

Library construction for TCR beta used iRepertoire HTBI primers and Arm-PCR of CDR3 regions. Per the original methods: Taken together, the samples had 62 TRBV and more than 12 TRBJ segments identified. One entry per CDR3 protein, called by TCRdb with MiXCR from the multiplex PCR reads. The V and J calls shown here were made by TCRdb, not taken from the authors' results. The sample yields hundreds of thousands of distinct CDR3 sequences, 25% to 30% seen once. The time point was: persistent/refractory GD, antithyroid drugs over 5 years with positive TRAb. Isolated PBMC RNA provided the starting material for the TCR library. An endocrinology department located in Xi'an, China, was where the patients came from.

The V call is TRBV2, the J call TRBJ1-1, with 7 bases lining up with TRBD1. Sequenced here: peripheral blood mononuclear cells (PBMCs), sampled when the disease was refractory, from a patient treated with antithyroid drugs. The clonotype comes from a female donor with Graves disease. DNA of the CDR3: TGTGCCAGCAGTGACCATCCCGGCAGGGGGAGGGACACTGAAGTTTTCTTT. It translates to CASSDHPGRGRDTEVFF.